The clone carrying this TCR beta chain was observed a handful of times. What it binds is not known. This sample was included in a study of T-cell memory formation after mild COVID-19. Study-level results: There were some responding clones in pre-infection memory, which suggested that cross-reactive memory had joined.

TCRdb fed the 5' RACE reads into MiXCR, producing one record per CDR3 protein. This table holds under 700,000 distinct CDR3 sequences, 20% found once. The CDR3 consists of 15 residues. V was shortened by 1 base and J by 1 base, with 9 bases between the two germline ends. Germline V gene data show CDR1 as SEHNR and CDR2 as FQNEAQ (reference sequence). This receptor was identified in an adult woman who had mild COVID-19 (a few samples of this study predate the infection). Cell type and time point are not known. The specimen sequenced was PBMCs or a T cell subset sorted from them (not recorded which). The V call is TRBV7-9, the J call TRBJ2-3; D possibly corresponds to TRBD2 (5 bases). CDR3 amino acids: CASSLVAIGTDTQYF. The CDR3 bases are TGTGCCAGCAGCTTAGTAGCGATTGGCACAGATACGCAGTATTTT. The entire variable domain, with the rest obtained from reference TRBV7-9 and TRBJ2-3, is as follows: DTGVSQNPRHKITKRGQNVTFRCDPISEHNRLYWYRQTLGQGPEFLTYFQNEAQLEKSRLLSDRFSAERPKGSFSTLEIQRTEQGDSAMYLCASSLVAIGTDTQYFGPGTRLTVL.